This T cell receptor beta chain was retrieved from a study of cytomegalovirus exposure and HLA in healthy donors. In the study overall: In an earlier analysis, approximately 120 million unique TCR beta sequences were found from some 200 million T cells. Study-wide points: Some TCR beta chains (roughly 160 of them) were listed as cytomegalovirus-associated.

A note on this clone: Its antigen remains unidentified.

Unmatched junction bases numbered 6, after V lost 4 bases and J lost 2 bases. Germline assignment: CDR1 SQVTM and CDR2 ANQGSEA. The CDR3 is 14 amino acids. A multiplex PCR was run with 60 Vbeta primers and 13 Jbeta primers. Assay used: immunoSEQ multiplex PCR; TCRdb lists only in-frame clones, some missing. The sample includes 90,000 to 150,000 clones, over 80% of them seen just once. The gene calls are TRBV29-1 and TRBJ2-3, with TRBD1 matching 7 bases. Sequenced sample: PBMCs. The source is a man aged 45-65 years in good health and CMV-seronegative. This CDR3 reads CSVAGQLLTDTQYF. The DNA of the CDR3 is TGCAGCGTTGCGGGACAGCTACTCACAGATACGCAGTATTTT.